This T cell receptor (beta chain) was identified during a study of CD8+CD57+ T cells in acquired aplastic anemia. Study in general: Each DNA sample taken from sorted CD4+ and CD8+ cells came to 3 to 4 ug on average.

There are many counts of this clonotype. Trimming pared 4 bases from V and 6 bases from J, leaving 5 bases between. The CDR3 totals 11 residues. Germline-derived CDR1 and CDR2 are LGHNA and YSLEER. Genomic DNA, the template, was used for profiling of the TCR beta VDJ and CDR3. TCRdb itself ran the reads through MiXCR, one entry per CDR3 protein. This table holds about 190,000 distinct CDR3 sequences, about three fifths found once. This clonotype was obtained from a human donor with severe aplastic anemia or a healthy control (not recorded which). The chain joins TRBV4-3 to TRBJ2-3; a weak D match, TRBD2 (5 bases). The specimen was sorted CD4+, CD8+, or CD8+CD57+ T cells (not recorded which) from PBMCs. CDR3 residues: CASSREDTQYF. The CDR3 DNA sequence: TGCGCCAGCAGCCGGGAGGATACGCAGTATTTT.